The rows below give T cell receptor beta chains drawn from one sample of a study of cytomegalovirus exposure and HLA in healthy donors. Method: immunoSEQ multiplex PCR; TCRdb's copy keeps in-frame clones and lacks some. This sample has around 140,000 clones, with 80% found just once. Source material: PBMCs. The receptors were sampled from a man aged 40-55 years in good health and CMV-seronegative. CDR3s leave out the opening cysteine and the closing phenylalanine or tryptophan. Fields, in order: V gene, J gene, CDR3 protein.

TRBV9	TRBJ1-2	ASSVTQQGANYGYT
TRBV5-8	TRBJ2-5	ASTGLAGEETQY
TRBV5-1	TRBJ2-2	ASSFTTGQMTGELF
TRBV7-2	TRBJ1-4	ASSRLRGEKLF
TRBV5-4	TRBJ2-7	ASSLKGQGVNEQY
TRBV13	TRBJ2-3	ASSPLRPPDTQY
TRBV9	TRBJ1-3	ASSLDRTGNTIY
TRBV18	TRBJ1-5	ASSPQGVGNQPQH
TRBV28	TRBJ1-1	ASSTTVREAF
TRBV19	TRBJ2-5	ASTEKGQTKTQY
TRBV27	TRBJ1-2	ASSPRDSYGYT
TRBV10-2	TRBJ1-1	ASSESLGAYEAF
TRBV28	TRBJ2-2	ASSSGTIETGELF
TRBV6-5	TRBJ2-3	ASSFTGLRVDTQY
TRBV4-1	TRBJ1-1	ASSQDLSTEAF
TRBV6-6	TRBJ1-3	ASLRGQGARGNTIY
TRBV9	TRBJ2-2	ASSAGLAGAGELF
TRBV29-1	TRBJ1-4	SAGGTEKLF
TRBV9	TRBJ1-2	ASSARGSGYGYT
TRBV7-9	TRBJ1-3	AGPSGNTIY